This T cell receptor (beta chain) appears in the sequencing data of a study of cytotoxic CD8 clonotypes in ibrutinib-treated CLL. Background on the study: Response material was collected after a median approximately 12 months of treatment, range 6 to 36. An average of approximately 260,000 productive templates and approximately 91,000 productive rearrangements was obtained per sample.

This table comes from immunoSEQ multiplex PCR, and its TCRdb copy is limited to in-frame clones, with some not included. The repertoire includes roughly 160,000 clones, roughly four fifths of them detected once, and roughly 1.9% sits in the top ten. The CDR3 length is 13 residues. The V gene lost 2 bases and the J gene lost 4 bases, with 8 bases spanning the gap. The germline gives CDR1 KGHSH, CDR2 LQKENI. Findings of the study overall: Public clonotypes occurred uncommonly; on treatment, they contracted or remained stable. Clonality went up at ibrutinib response and then declined back toward baseline at progression.

This clone was counted a few times. Its antigen is as yet unknown. The input for sequencing was PBMCs, taken after 12 months of ibrutinib treatment. This chain uses TRBV18 with TRBJ1-2; D unresolved. This clonotype was obtained from a human donor with chronic lymphocytic leukemia. CDR3 nucleotides: TGTGCCAGCTCACCAATCTTGACCTATGGCTACACCTTC. It specifies CASSPILTYGYTF. The whole variable domain, filled in from reference TRBV18 and TRBJ1-2, reads NAGVMQNPRHLVRRRGQEARLRCSPMKGHSHVYWYRQLPEEGLKFMVYLQKENIIDESGMPKERFSAEFPKEGPSILRIQQVVRGDSAAYFCASSPILTYGYTFGSGTRLTVV.